The next 14 T cell receptor beta chains were all read from a single sample in a study of T-cell memory formation after mild COVID-19. One entry per CDR3 protein results from TCRdb running MiXCR on the 5' RACE reads. Of hundreds of thousands of distinct CDR3 sequences in the sample, approximately 20% are singletons; the top ten hold around 21%. Sample: PBMCs or a T cell subset sorted from them (not recorded which). The source of these receptors is a man younger than 35 who had mild COVID-19 (a few samples of this study predate the infection). Cell type and time point are not known.

The chain links TRBV11-2 to TRBJ2-3; 8 bases line up with TRBD2. CDR1 and CDR2 from the germline V gene are SGHAT and FQNNGV. The CDR3 contains 15 residues. V dropped 1 base and J dropped 5; count of bases not matched to a gene: 5. CDR3 sequence (DNA): TGTGCCAGCAGCTTAGTTCGGGGGGGTATAGATACGCAGTATTTT. Encoded protein: CASSLVRGGIDTQYF.

The rearrangement uses TRBV28 and TRBJ2-6; maybe TRBD1 (6 bases). The germline gives CDR1 MDHEN, CDR2 SYDVKM. V was pared by 6 bases and J by 2 bases, with 11 bases between. The CDR3 contains 15 residues. The CDR3 spells CASSYRGTGANVLTF. The CDR3 bases are TGTGCCAGCAGCTATAGGGGGACTGGGGCCAACGTCCTGACTTTC. Using reference TRBV28 and TRBJ2-6 for the parts outside the CDR3, the full variable domain is DVKVTQSSRYLVKRTGEKVFLECVQDMDHENMFWYRQDPGLGLRLIYFSYDVKMKEKGDIPEGYSVSREKKERFSLILESASTNQTSMYLCASSYRGTGANVLTFGAGSRLTVL.

This clonotype occurred a few times. This chain links TRBV20-1 with TRBJ1-1; D may be TRBD1 (5 bases). The CDR3 extends over 13 amino acids. Trimming cost V 0 bases and J 7 bases, with 12 bases left between them. The germline CDR1 and CDR2 sequences are DFQATT and SNEGSKA (reference sequence). The CDR3 region has the DNA TGCAGTGCTAGAGACTGGGTGACAGTTGAAGCTTTCTTT. It codes for CSARDWVTVEAFF.

This clonotype turned up a few times. This chain links TRBV6-5 with TRBJ2-3; 7 bases are a match to TRBD2. CDR3 length: 15 amino acids. V lost 8 bases, J lost 0 bases, and 8 bases stayed unmatched. CDR1 MNHEY and CDR2 SVGAGI come from the germline V gene. The CDR3: CASGGGGGSTDTQYF. As DNA, the CDR3 is TGTGCCAGCGGGGGGGGAGGCGGCAGCACAGATACGCAGTATTTT.

This clonotype was seen just once. The chain is built from TRBV12-3 or TRBV12-4 and TRBJ2-3; 10 bases are a match to TRBD2. The trim removed 5 bases at V and 4 bases at J, leaving 6 bases unmatched. The CDR3 has 15 amino acids. The CDR3 nucleotides are TGTGCCAGCAGTCTTAGCGGGGGGAGCGCAGATACGCAGTATTTT. This encodes CASSLSGGSADTQYF.

CDR3 residues: CASSLDVGQPPAEAFF. The DNA for the CDR3 is TGTGCCAGCAGCTTAGATGTTGGACAACCCCCGGCTGAAGCTTTCTTT. The gene calls are TRBV7-3 and TRBJ1-1; TRBD1 might be the D (5 bases). Germline values: CDR1 SGHTA, CDR2 FQGTGA. The CDR3 extends over 16 amino acids. V shed 2 bases and J shed 6 bases, with 19 bases lying between them.

The CDR3 DNA reads TGTGCCAGCAGTTACTCGGGAGGCGGGGGGCCCGGTGAGACCCAGTACTTC. Translation gives CASSYSGGGGPGETQYF. This chain connects TRBV6-5 to TRBJ2-5, with 8 nucleotides matching TRBD2. V shed 0 bases, J shed 5 bases, and the junction held 11 bases outside the gene matches. This CDR3 is built from 17 residues. Germline assignment: CDR1 MNHEY and CDR2 SVGAGI.

V usage is TRBV20-1 and J usage is TRBJ2-7; 7 bases are a match to TRBD1. CDR3 length: 14 residues. Germline CDR1 and CDR2: DFQATT and SNEGSKA (reference sequence). The junction had 5 bases not matched to a gene; V was cut back by 1 base and J by 2 bases. The DNA of the CDR3 is TGCAGTGCTAGAGGAAGGGGGCTGACCTACGAGCAGTACGTC. It is translated as CSARGRGLTYEQYV.

This chain joins TRBV4-1 and TRBJ2-3; 7 nucleotides agree with TRBD2. The length of the CDR3 is 14 residues. The V segment lost 0 bases and the J segment 7 bases; nucleotides outside the gene matches: 4. Germline V lookup: CDR1 MGHRA, CDR2 YSYEKL. The CDR3 protein is CASSQDGGINTQYF. DNA of the CDR3: TGCGCCAGCAGCCAAGACGGGGGGATAAATACGCAGTATTTT.

The chain employs TRBV7-9 and TRBJ2-7; TRBD2 matches at 8 bases. The ends lost 5 bases at V and 3 bases at J; junction bases unmatched: 12. The CDR3 spans 16 residues. Per the germline V gene, CDR1 is SEHNR and CDR2 is FQNEAQ (reference sequence). The CDR3 loop is CASSPGSGTRLYEQYV. The CDR3 nucleotides read TGTGCCAGCAGCCCCGGAAGCGGGACTAGACTCTACGAGCAGTACGTC.

This clonotype showed up many times. The chain recombines TRBV15 with TRBJ2-5; TRBD1 matches 8 bases. V shed 0 bases and J 5 bases; nucleotides not matched to a gene: 8. The CDR3 loop spans 16 amino acids. Germline values: CDR1 LNHNV, CDR2 YYDKDF (reference sequence). The CDR3 sequence: CATSRDSGGAGETQYF. CDR3 sequence (DNA): TGTGCCACCAGCAGAGATTCAGGGGGCGCCGGGGAGACCCAGTACTTC.

The chain couples TRBV9 to TRBJ1-5; possible D gene TRBD1, 5 bases. Per the germline V gene, CDR1 is SGDLS and CDR2 is YYNGEE. The CDR3 runs to 15 residues. Trimming stripped 3 bases from V and 4 bases from J, with 14 bases between. The DNA for the CDR3 is TGTGCCAGCAGCGGGGGACCCAACCCGAATCAGCCCCAGCATTTT. This codes for CASSGGPNPNQPQHF. Supplemented by reference TRBV9 and TRBJ1-5, the full variable domain reads DSGVTQTPKHLITATGQRVTLRCSPRSGDLSVYWYQQSLDQGLQFLIQYYNGEERAKGNILERFSAQQFPDLHSELNLSSLELGDSALYFCASSGGPNPNQPQHFGDGTRLSIL.

This sequence joins TRBV12-3 or TRBV12-4 and TRBJ1-1, with D unresolved. CDR3 size: 12 residues. V lost 5 bases and J 1 base, leaving 5 bases between the germline ends. Written as DNA, the CDR3 is TGTGCCAGCAGTCGACGGAACACTGAAGCTTTCTTT. It yields the protein CASSRRNTEAFF.

The J gene is TRBJ2-3, the V gene TRBV10-3, with D perhaps TRBD1 (5 bases). The V gene lost 5 bases and the J gene lost 5 bases, with 5 bases spanning the gap. CDR3 length: 11 residues. Germline-derived CDR1 and CDR2 are ENHRY and SYGVKD. The CDR3 loop is CAISRGDTQYF. The CDR3 region has the DNA TGTGCCATCAGTAGGGGAGATACGCAGTATTTT.